The source of this TCR beta chain is a study of identical twins. Findings and limits, study-wide: Modeled out-of-frame TCR alpha sharing in monozygotic twins fell below observed levels.

This clonotype has a handful of counts. Its antigen remains unknown. MiXCR, applied by TCRdb to the 5' RACE reads, yields one record per CDR3 protein. The repertoire has about 890,000 distinct CDR3 sequences, around an eighth of them found once; the top ten carry 1.5% to 2%. These data were likewise used in another study, on yellow fever vaccine responses in identical twins. That source adds: Reportedly, twins showed a vaccine T cell response that looked partly convergent and partly personalized.

Sequences were obtained from PBMCs. This clonotype was obtained from a woman aged 18-29 years in good health.

The CDR3 spells CATGLADDTGELFF. The CDR3 coding sequence is TGTGCCACGGGACTAGCGGACGACACCGGGGAGCTGTTTTTT. This chain uses TRBV27 with TRBJ2-2; 11 nucleotides match TRBD2. The germline V gene encodes CDR1 MNHEY and CDR2 SMNVEV (reference sequence). With 10 bases clipped from V and 3 bases from J, the junction kept 4 bases outside the gene matches. This CDR3 has 14 residues.